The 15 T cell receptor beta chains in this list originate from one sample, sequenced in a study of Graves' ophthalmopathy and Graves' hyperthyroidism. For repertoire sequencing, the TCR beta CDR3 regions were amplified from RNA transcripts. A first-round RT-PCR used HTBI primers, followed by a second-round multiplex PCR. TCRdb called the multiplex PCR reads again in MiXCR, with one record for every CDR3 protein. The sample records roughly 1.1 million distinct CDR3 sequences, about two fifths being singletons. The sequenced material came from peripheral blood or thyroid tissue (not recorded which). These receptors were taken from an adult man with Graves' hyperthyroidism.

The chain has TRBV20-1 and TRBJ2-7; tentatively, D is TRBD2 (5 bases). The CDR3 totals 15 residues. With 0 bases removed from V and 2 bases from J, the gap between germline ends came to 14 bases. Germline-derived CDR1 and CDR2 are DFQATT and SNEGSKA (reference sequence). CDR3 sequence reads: CSARDHVTNPYEQYF. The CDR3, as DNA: TGCAGTGCTAGAGATCATGTGACTAACCCCTACGAGCAGTACTTC.

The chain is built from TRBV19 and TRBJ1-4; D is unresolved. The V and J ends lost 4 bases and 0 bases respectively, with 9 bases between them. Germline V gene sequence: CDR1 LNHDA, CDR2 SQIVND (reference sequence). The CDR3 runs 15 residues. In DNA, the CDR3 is TGTGCCAGTAGTACCCGCGCATCAACTAATGAAAAACTGTTTTTT. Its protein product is CASSTRASTNEKLFF.

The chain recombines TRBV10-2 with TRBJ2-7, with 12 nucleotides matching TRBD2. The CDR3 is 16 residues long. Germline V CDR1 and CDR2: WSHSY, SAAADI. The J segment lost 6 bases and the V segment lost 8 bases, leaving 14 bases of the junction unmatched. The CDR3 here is CASSRPSGGAEGEQYF. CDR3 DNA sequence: TGCGCCAGCTCCCGGCCTAGCGGGGGGGCCGAAGGCGAGCAGTACTTC.

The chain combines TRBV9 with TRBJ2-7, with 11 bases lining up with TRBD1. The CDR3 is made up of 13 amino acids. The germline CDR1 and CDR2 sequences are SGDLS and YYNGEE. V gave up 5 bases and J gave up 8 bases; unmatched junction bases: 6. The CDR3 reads CASSPGQGDKQYF. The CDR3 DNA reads TGTGCCAGCAGTCCGGGACAGGGGGACAAGCAGTACTTC.

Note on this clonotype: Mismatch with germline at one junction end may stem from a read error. The DNA for the CDR3 is TGTGCCAGCAGCGTAGATCTAGCGGGGGCCGTCGGGGAGCTGTACTTC. Residues: CASSVDLAGAVGELYF. The rearrangement joins TRBV9 to TRBJ2-7, with TRBD2 identical over 10 bases. The CDR3 sequence is 16 residues long. In germline, CDR1 is SGDLS, CDR2 YYNGEE. Together with reference TRBV9 and TRBJ2-7, the CDR3 gives the full variable domain: DSGVTQTPKHLITATGQRVTLRCSPRSGDLSVYWYQQSLDQGLQFLIQYYNGEERAKGNILERFSAQQFPDLHSELNLSSLELGDSALYFCASSVDLAGAVGELYFGPGTRLTVT.

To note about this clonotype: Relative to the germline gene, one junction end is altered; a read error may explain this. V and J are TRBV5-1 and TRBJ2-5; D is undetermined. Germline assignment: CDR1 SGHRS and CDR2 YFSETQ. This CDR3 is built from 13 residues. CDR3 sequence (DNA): TGCGCCAGCAGACTGGATTCCCAAGAGATCCAGTACTTC. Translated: CASRLDSQEIQYF.

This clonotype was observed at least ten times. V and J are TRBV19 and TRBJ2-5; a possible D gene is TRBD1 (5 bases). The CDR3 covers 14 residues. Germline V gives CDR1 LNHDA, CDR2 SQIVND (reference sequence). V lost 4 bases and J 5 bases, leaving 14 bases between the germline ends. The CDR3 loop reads CASSTGMLGETQYF. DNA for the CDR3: TGTGCCAGTAGTACAGGGATGCTGGGGGAGACCCAGTACTTC. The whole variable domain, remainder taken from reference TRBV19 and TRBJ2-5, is DGGITQSPKYLFRKEGQNVTLSCEQNLNHDAMYWYRQDPGQGLRLIYYSQIVNDFQKGDIAEGYSVSREKKESFPLTVTSAQKNPTAFYLCASSTGMLGETQYFGPGTRLLVL.

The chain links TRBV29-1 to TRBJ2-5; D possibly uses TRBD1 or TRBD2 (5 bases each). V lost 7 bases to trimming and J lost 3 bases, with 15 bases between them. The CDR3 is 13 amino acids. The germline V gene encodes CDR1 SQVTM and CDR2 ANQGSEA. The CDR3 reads CSASGTREETQYF. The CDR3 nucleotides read TGCAGCGCCTCGGGGACGAGGGAAGAGACCCAGTACTTC.

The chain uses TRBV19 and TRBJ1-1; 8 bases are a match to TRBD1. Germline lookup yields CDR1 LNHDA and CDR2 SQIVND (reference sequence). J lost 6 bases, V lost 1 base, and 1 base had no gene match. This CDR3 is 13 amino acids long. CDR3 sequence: CASSIVQGAEAFF. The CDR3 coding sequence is TGTGCCAGTAGTATAGTACAGGGGGCTGAAGCTTTCTTT.

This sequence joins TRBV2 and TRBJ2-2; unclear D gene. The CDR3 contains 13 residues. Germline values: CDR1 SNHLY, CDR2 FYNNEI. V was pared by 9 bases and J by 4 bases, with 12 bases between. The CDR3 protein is CARWQITTGELFF. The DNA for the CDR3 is TGTGCCAGATGGCAGATTACCACCGGGGAGCTGTTTTTT.

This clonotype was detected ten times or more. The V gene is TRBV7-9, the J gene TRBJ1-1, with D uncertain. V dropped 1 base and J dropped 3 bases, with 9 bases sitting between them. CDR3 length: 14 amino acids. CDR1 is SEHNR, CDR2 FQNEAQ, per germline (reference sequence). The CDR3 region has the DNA TGTGCCAGCAGCTTAGGCGGGGTTGACACTGAAGCTTTCTTT. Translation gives CASSLGGVDTEAFF.

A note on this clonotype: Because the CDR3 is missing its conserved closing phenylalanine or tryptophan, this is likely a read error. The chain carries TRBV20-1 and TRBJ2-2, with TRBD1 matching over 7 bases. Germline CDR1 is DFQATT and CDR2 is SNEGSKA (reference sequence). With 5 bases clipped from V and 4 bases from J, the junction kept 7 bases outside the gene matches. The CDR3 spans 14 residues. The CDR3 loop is CSAAPDRVTGELFS. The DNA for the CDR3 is TGCAGTGCTGCCCCTGACAGGGTCACCGGGGAGCTGTTTTCT.

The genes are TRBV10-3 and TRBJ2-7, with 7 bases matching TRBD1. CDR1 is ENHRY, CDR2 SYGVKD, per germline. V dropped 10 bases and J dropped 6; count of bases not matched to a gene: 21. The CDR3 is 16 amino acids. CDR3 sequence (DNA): TGTGCCAGCTCACGACGAGAGGGGACAGTGACTGTCGAGCAGTACTTC. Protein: CASSRREGTVTVEQYF.

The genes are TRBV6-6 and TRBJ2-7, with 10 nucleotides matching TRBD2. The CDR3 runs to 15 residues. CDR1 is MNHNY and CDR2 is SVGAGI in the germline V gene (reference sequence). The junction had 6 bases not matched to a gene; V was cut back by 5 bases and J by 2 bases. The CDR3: CASSTGTSEAYEQYF. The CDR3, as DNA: TGTGCCAGCAGTACCGGGACTAGCGAGGCCTACGAGCAGTACTTC.

In DNA, the CDR3 is TGTGCCAGCGGTCGCGGGGGAGGTGGCTACACCTTC. As protein: CASGRGGGGYTF. The gene calls are TRBV2 and TRBJ1-2; TRBD1 is a possible D gene (5 bases). Germline CDR1 SNHLY, CDR2 FYNNEI. Deletions cut 8 bases from V and 7 bases from J, with 14 bases between. This CDR3 contains 12 residues.